This entry lists 4 T cell receptor beta chains sequenced from one sample in a study of blood T cell repertoires in COVID-19. Produced via immunoSEQ multiplex PCR; TCRdb's table is partial and in-frame only. The data hold about 140,000 clones, with 85% to 90% observed a single time. Sequencing was done on a sample of peripheral blood. The receptor source for this set is a woman of 80 years or more with acute or convalescent COVID-19.

V usage is TRBV25-1 and J usage is TRBJ2-2; 7 bases match TRBD1. Germline CDR1 and CDR2: MGHDK and SYGVNS. Trimming at V came to 0 bases and at J to 0 bases, leaving 1 base not matched to a gene. The CDR3 spans 16 residues. Here the CDR3 reads CASSEYGTANTGELFF. The CDR3 DNA is TGTGCCAGCAGTGAATACGGGACAGCGAACACCGGGGAGCTGTTTTTT.

This chain uses TRBV19 with TRBJ2-2, with 8 bases lining up with TRBD1. CDR3 length: 15 amino acids. Germline assignment: CDR1 LNHDA and CDR2 SQIVND (reference sequence). Trimming took 7 bases from V and 0 from J; bases not matched to a gene: 4. The CDR3 bases are TGTGCCAGTACCCGGACAGGGTCGAACACCGGGGAGCTGTTTTTT. Amino acids: CASTRTGSNTGELFF.

This chain uses TRBV6-2 or TRBV6-3 with TRBJ1-6; D not certain. Per germline, CDR1 MNHEY and CDR2 SVGEGT. CDR3 length equals 13 residues. Deletions cut 5 bases from V and 8 bases from J, with 10 bases between. The CDR3 nucleotides read TGTGCCAGCAGTGACTACAAAGATTCACCCCTCCACTTT. Its translation is CASSDYKDSPLHF.

The V gene is TRBV5-1, the J gene TRBJ1-2, with D possibly being TRBD1 (6 bases). V was shortened by 4 bases and J by 1 base, with 14 bases between the two germline ends. This CDR3 is built from 15 residues. Germline CDR1 and CDR2: SGHRS and YFSETQ. Here the CDR3 reads CASSPRGAGNYGYTF. The CDR3 DNA follows: TGCGCCAGCAGCCCCCGGGGGGCGGGTAACTATGGCTACACCTTC.